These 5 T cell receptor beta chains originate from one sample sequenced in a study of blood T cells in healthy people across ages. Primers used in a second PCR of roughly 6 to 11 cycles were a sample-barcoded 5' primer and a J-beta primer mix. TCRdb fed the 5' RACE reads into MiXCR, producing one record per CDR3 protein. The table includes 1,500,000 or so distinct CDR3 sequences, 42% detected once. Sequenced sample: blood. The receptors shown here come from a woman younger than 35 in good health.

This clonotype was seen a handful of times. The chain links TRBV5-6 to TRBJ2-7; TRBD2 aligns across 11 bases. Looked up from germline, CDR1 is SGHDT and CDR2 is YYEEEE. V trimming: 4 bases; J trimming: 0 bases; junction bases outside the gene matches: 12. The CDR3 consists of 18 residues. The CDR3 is CASSVRGLAGGFSYEQYF. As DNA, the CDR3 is TGTGCCAGCAGCGTGAGGGGCCTAGCGGGGGGCTTCTCCTACGAGCAGTACTTC.

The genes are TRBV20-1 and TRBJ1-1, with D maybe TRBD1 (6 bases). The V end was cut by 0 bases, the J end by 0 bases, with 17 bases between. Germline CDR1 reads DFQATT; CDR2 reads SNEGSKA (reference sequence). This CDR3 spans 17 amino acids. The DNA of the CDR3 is TGCAGTGCTAGAGATCGAGGGGGGGGAAACATGAACACTGAAGCTTTCTTT. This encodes CSARDRGGGNMNTEAFF.

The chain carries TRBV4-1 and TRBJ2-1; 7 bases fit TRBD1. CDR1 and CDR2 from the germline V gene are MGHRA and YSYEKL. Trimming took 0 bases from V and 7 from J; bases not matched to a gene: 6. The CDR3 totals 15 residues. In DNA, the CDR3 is TGCGCCAGCAGCCAAGAAGGGGGCTCTCTGAATGAGCAGTTCTTC. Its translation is CASSQEGGSLNEQFF.

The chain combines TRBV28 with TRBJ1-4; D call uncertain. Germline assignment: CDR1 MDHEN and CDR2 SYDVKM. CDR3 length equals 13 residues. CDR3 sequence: CAESRSTNEKLFF. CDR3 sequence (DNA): TGTGCAGAGAGCCGCTCCACTAATGAAAAACTGTTTTTT.

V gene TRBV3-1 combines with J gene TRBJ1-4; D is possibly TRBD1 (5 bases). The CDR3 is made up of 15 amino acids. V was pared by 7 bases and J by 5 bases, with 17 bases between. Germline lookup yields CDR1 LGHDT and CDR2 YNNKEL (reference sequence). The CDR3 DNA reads TGTGCCAGCAACCCGAAGTGGGGGATCAATGAAAAACTGTTTTTT. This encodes CASNPKWGINEKLFF.